These T cell receptor beta chains were read from a single sample in a study of T cell clones after liver transplantation. Profiled with immunoSEQ multiplex PCR; TCRdb holds only in-frame clones, not every one. The sample has some 80,000 clones; around 84% are singletons. This material consisted of CD4+ T cells from blood, taken 48 months after liver transplant. Source of these receptors: a human patient who received a liver transplant. Some T cells may be provided by the graft donor. Both conserved end residues are part of each CDR3.

CDR3 protein: CASSQVGRATNEKLFF
V gene: TRBV4-3
J gene: TRBJ1-4

CDR3 protein: CASSLKTSGSTDTQYF
V gene: TRBV7-2
J gene: TRBJ2-3

CDR3 protein: CASSQVSSYGYTF
V gene: TRBV4-2
J gene: TRBJ1-2

CDR3 protein: CAISDRGRALGNEQFF
V gene: TRBV10-3
J gene: TRBJ2-1

CDR3 protein: CASSESRYSYERNEKLFF
V gene: TRBV10-1
J gene: TRBJ1-4

CDR3 protein: CASESGSSTGELFF
V gene: TRBV5-1
J gene: TRBJ2-2

CDR3 protein: CASSRTSGRRNEQFF
V gene: TRBV7-9
J gene: TRBJ2-1

CDR3 protein: CASSYSGAEAFF
V gene: TRBV6-6
J gene: TRBJ1-1

CDR3 protein: CASSPIGGTDTQYF
V gene: TRBV18
J gene: TRBJ2-3

CDR3 protein: CASSVGGGRTDTQYF
V gene: TRBV9
J gene: TRBJ2-3

CDR3 protein: CASSLDGGAYNEQFF
V gene: TRBV5-4
J gene: TRBJ2-1

CDR3 protein: CAWSGGRTGQPQHF
V gene: TRBV30
J gene: TRBJ1-5

CDR3 protein: CASSPVRNQPNSYEQYF
V gene: TRBV18
J gene: TRBJ2-7

CDR3 protein: CASSRVATNEKLFF
V gene: TRBV6-1
J gene: TRBJ1-4

CDR3 protein: CASSLGVGVETQYF
V gene: TRBV7-2
J gene: TRBJ2-5

CDR3 protein: CARGTGGMINQPQHF
V gene: TRBV21-1
J gene: TRBJ1-5

CDR3 protein: CASSFMGNEQFF
V gene: TRBV7-8
J gene: TRBJ2-1